These T cell receptor beta chains were read from a single sample in a study of blood T cells in healthy people across ages. Each CDR3 protein is one row after TCRdb ran MiXCR on the 5' RACE reads. Here the sample spans 780,000 or so distinct CDR3 sequences, about 55% being singletons. Sequenced: blood. The receptor source for this set is an elderly man in good health. Both conserved end residues are part of each CDR3.

CDR3: CSARGNNGEQYF; J: TRBJ2-7; V: TRBV20-1
CDR3: CASSYGAGGRYNEQFF; J: TRBJ2-1; V: TRBV6-2/TRBV6-3
CDR3: CASSSDGYSNQPQHF; J: TRBJ1-5; V: TRBV7-2
CDR3: CASSEKLNTEAFF; J: TRBJ1-1; V: TRBV2
CDR3: CASSYSWIAGREETQYF; J: .; V: TRBV6-2/TRBV6-3
CDR3: CASSARDRYTDTQYF; J: TRBJ2-3; V: TRBV5-5
CDR3: CASSELRQKEQYF; J: TRBJ2-5; V: TRBV10-1
CDR3: CAIRTDRVPHNEQFF; J: TRBJ2-1; V: TRBV10-3
CDR3: CASSPDQYNEQFF; J: TRBJ2-1; V: TRBV6-6
CDR3: CASRGTAGLALSYNEQFF; J: TRBJ2-1; V: TRBV6-1
CDR3: CASSASGELSGANVLTF; J: TRBJ2-6; V: TRBV7-9
CDR3: CASSLGPVPYSPLHF; J: TRBJ1-6; V: TRBV7-6
CDR3: CAWSLSLIGATGYF; J: TRBJ2-3; V: TRBV30
CDR3: CASSLTTGQGTYEQYF; J: TRBJ2-7; V: TRBV7-6
CDR3: CSAYQAGATYEQYF; J: TRBJ2-7; V: TRBV20-1
CDR3: CASSLDRAGVRETRYF; J: TRBJ2-4; V: TRBV5-1
CDR3: CASSPAGRETQYF; J: .; V: TRBV5-6
CDR3: CASSYSAGQRYYEQYF; J: TRBJ2-7; V: TRBV6-5
CDR3: CASSLAGADNEQFF; J: TRBJ2-1; V: TRBV5-1
CDR3: CASSQDTAAGSSTDTQYF; J: TRBJ2-3; V: TRBV14
CDR3: CASSESGSGGNEQFF; J: TRBJ2-1; V: TRBV10-1
CDR3: CASRSVQGTAQPQHF; J: TRBJ1-5; V: TRBV6-5
CDR3: CASSKDSPEQYF; J: .; V: TRBV5-4
CDR3: CASSEALRGAGYTF; J: TRBJ1-2; V: TRBV6-1
CDR3: CASSGQGGNIQYF; J: TRBJ2-4; V: TRBV11-2
CDR3: CASSRALSIQYF; J: TRBJ2-4; V: TRBV11-2
CDR3: CASSSPGEGRETQYF; J: TRBJ2-5; V: TRBV6-6
CDR3: CASSGLGDYEQYF; J: TRBJ2-7; V: TRBV5-1
CDR3: CSVAQGTAQETQFF; J: .; V: TRBV29-1
CDR3: CASSLASGNEQFF; J: TRBJ2-1; V: TRBV5-1
CDR3: CASSQDLSGTRDEQYF; J: TRBJ2-7; V: TRBV14
CDR3: CASSLAGGNGYTF; J: TRBJ1-2; V: TRBV11-2
CDR3: CASSLQQGAATDTQYF; J: TRBJ2-3; V: TRBV5-1
CDR3: CASTTPGRTRGTDTQYF; J: TRBJ2-3; V: TRBV12-3/TRBV12-4
CDR3: CASSPQATGSSAYTSTDTQYF; J: TRBJ2-3; V: TRBV28
CDR3: CASSSAGTLFDEQFF; J: TRBJ2-1; V: TRBV7-3
CDR3: CASSPTGGSNEKLFF; J: TRBJ1-4; V: TRBV7-8
CDR3: CASSLGAGGYTF; J: TRBJ1-2; V: TRBV12-3/TRBV12-4